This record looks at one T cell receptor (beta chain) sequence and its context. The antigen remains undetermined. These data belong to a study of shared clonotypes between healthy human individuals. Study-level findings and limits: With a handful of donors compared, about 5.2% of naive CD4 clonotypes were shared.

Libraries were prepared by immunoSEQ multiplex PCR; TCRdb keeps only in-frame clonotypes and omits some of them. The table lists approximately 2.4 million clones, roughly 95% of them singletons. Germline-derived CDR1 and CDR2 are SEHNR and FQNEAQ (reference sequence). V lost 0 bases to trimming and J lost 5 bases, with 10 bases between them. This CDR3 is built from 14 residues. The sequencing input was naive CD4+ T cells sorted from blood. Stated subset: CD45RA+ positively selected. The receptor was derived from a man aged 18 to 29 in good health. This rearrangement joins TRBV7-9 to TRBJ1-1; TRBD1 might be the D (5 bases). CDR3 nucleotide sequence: TGTGCCAGCAGCTTAGCGATCAGGGAAACTGAAGCTTTCTTT. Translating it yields CASSLAIRETEAFF.